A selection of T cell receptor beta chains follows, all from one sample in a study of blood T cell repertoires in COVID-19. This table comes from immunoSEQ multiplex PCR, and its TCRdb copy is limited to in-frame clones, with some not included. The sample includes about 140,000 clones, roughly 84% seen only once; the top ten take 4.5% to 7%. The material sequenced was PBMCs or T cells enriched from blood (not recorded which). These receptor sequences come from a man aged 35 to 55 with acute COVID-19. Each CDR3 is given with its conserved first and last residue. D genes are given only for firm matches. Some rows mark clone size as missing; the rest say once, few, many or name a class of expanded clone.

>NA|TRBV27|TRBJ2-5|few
CASSLMYSQETQYF
TGTGCCAGCAGTTTAATGTACAGCCAAGAGACCCAGTACTTC
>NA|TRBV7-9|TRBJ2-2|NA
CASSPETGELFF
TGTGCCAGCAGCCCGGAGACCGGGGAGCTGTTTTTT
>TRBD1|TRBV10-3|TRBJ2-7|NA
CAISSRDSYEQYF
TGTGCCATCAGTTCTCGGGACAGCTACGAGCAGTACTTC
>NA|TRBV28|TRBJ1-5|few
CASSTLRGNQPQHF
TGTGCCAGCAGTACCCTCAGGGGTAATCAGCCCCAGCATTTT
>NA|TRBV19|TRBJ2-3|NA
CASGRQGTDTQYF
TGTGCCAGTGGGAGACAGGGCACAGATACGCAGTATTTT
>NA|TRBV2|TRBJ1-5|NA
CASSELGRGTGPQHF
TGTGCCAGCAGTGAACTTGGACGGGGGACTGGGCCCCAGCATTTT
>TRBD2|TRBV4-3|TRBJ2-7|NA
CASSQASASGRAYEQYF
TGCGCCAGCAGCCAAGCCTCCGCTAGCGGGAGGGCCTACGAGCAGTACTTC
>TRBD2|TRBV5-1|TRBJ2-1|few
CASSPNHSGSSYNEQFF
TGCGCCAGCAGCCCTAATCATAGCGGGAGCTCCTACAATGAGCAGTTCTTC
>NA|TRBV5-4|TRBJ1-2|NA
CASSLPENYGYTF
TGTGCCAGCAGCCTCCCAGAAAACTATGGCTACACCTTC
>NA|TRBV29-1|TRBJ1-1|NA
CSVVQTNTEAFF
TGCAGCGTTGTACAGACGAACACTGAAGCTTTCTTT
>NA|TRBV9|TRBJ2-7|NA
CASSPSGGEGTYEQYF
TGTGCCAGCAGCCCTTCTGGGGGCGAGGGAACCTACGAGCAGTACTTC
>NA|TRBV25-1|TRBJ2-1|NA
CASSVSGPSYNEQFF
TGTGCCAGCAGTGTTAGCGGACCCTCCTACAATGAGCAGTTCTTC
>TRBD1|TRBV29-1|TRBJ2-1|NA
CSVLTGTGYNEQFF
TGCAGCGTTTTAACCGGGACAGGGTACAATGAGCAGTTCTTC
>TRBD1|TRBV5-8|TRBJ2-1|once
CASSLARGNYNEQFF
TGTGCCAGCAGCTTGGCCAGGGGGAACTACAATGAGCAGTTCTTC
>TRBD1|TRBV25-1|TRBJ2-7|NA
CASSRGGDRASYEQYF
TGTGCCAGCAGCCGTGGGGGGGACAGGGCCTCCTACGAGCAGTACTTC
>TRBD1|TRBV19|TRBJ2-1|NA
CASNSRTGVLYNEQFF
TGTGCCAGTAATAGCCGGACAGGGGTTCTCTACAATGAGCAGTTCTTC
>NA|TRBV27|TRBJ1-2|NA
CASSSTKNYGYTF
TGTGCCAGCAGTTCGACAAAGAACTATGGCTACACCTTC
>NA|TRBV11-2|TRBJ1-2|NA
CASSLTVGYTF
TGTGCCAGCAGCTTAACTGTAGGCTACACCTTC
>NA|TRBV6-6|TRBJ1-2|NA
CASREGMAGYTAGYTF
TGTGCCAGCAGAGAGGGAATGGCAGGCTATACGGCTGGCTACACCTTC
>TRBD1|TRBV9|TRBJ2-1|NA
CASSVKGAEQFF
TGTGCCAGCAGCGTAAAGGGGGCTGAGCAGTTCTTC
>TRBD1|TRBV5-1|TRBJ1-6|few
CASSLAGTGYNSPLHF
TGCGCCAGCAGCTTGGCCGGGACAGGGTATAATTCACCCCTCCACTTT
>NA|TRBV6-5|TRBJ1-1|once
CASTNNTEAFF
TGTGCCAGCACCAATAACACTGAAGCTTTCTTT
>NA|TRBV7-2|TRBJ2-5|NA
CASSPRELAAETQYF
TGTGCCAGCAGCCCCCGTGAACTAGCAGCCGAGACCCAGTACTTC
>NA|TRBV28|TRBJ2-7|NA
CASMTLRGSSYEQYF
TGTGCCAGCATGACTCTCAGGGGAAGCTCCTACGAGCAGTACTTC
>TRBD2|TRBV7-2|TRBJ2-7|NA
CASSLALLAGGHEQYF
TGTGCCAGCAGCTTAGCGCTACTAGCGGGGGGGCACGAGCAGTACTTC
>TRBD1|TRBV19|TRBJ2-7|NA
CASSSNRGAYEQYF
TGTGCCAGTAGTTCCAACAGGGGCGCCTACGAGCAGTACTTC